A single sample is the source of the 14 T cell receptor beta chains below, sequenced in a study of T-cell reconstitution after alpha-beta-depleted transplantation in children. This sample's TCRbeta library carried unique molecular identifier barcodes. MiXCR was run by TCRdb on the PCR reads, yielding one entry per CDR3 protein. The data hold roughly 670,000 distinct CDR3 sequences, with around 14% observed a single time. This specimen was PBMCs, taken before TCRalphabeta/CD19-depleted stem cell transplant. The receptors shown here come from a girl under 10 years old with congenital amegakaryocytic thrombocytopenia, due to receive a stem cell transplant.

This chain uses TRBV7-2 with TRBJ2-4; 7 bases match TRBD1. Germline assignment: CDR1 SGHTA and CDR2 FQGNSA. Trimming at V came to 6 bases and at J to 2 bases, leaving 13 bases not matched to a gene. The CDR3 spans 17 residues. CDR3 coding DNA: TGTGCCAGCAGTCAAATTAGGGGGCCTCTATCCAAAAACATTCAGTACTTC. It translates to CASSQIRGPLSKNIQYF.

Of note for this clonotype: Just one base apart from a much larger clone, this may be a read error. CDR3 sequence reads: CASSLGLDSYNEQFF. Written as DNA, the CDR3 is TGTGCCAGCAGCCTCGGACTAGACTCCTACAATGAGCAGTTCTTC. This chain connects TRBV5-5 to TRBJ2-1; 7 bases are a match to TRBD2. V trimming: 4 bases; J trimming: 0 bases; junction bases outside the gene matches: 4. Germline CDR1 and CDR2: SGHKS and YYEKEE (reference sequence). The CDR3 contains 15 residues.

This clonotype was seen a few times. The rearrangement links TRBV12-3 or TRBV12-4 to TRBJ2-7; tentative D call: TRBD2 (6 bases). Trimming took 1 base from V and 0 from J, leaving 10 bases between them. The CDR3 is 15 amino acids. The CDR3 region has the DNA TGTGCCAGCAGTTTAGTTGTAGCGGCCTCCTACGAGCAGTACTTC. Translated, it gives CASSLVVAASYEQYF.

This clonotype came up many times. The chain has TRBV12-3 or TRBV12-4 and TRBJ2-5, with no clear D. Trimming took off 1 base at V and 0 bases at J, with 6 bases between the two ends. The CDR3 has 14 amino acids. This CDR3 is CASSLGRNQETQYF. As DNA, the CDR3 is TGTGCCAGCAGTTTAGGACGGAACCAAGAGACCCAGTACTTC.

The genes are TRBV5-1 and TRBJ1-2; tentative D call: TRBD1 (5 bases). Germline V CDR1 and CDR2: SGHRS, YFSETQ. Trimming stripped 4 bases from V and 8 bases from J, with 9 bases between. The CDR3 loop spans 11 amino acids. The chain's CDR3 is CASSMDNGYTF. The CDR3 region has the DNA TGCGCCAGCAGCATGGACAACGGCTACACCTTC.

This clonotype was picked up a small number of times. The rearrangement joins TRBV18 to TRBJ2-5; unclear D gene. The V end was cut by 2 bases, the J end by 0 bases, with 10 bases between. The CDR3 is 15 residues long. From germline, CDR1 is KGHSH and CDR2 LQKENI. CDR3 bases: TGTGCCAGCTCACCAAGAGCCCTAGACCAAGAGACCCAGTACTTC. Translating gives CASSPRALDQETQYF.

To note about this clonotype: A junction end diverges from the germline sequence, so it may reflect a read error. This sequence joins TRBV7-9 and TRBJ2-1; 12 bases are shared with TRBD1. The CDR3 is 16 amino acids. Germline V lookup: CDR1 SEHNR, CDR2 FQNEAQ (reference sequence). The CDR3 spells CASSLGGDRGLWTTIF. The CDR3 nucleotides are TGTGCCAGCAGCTTAGGCGGGGACAGGGGGCTTTGGACTACAATCTTC.

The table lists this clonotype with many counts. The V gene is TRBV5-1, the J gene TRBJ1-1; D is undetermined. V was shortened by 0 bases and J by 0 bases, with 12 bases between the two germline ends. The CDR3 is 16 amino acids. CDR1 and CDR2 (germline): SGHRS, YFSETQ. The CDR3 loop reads CASSLVSGPLNTEAFF. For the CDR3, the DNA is TGCGCCAGCAGCTTGGTTTCAGGACCCCTGAACACTGAAGCTTTCTTT.

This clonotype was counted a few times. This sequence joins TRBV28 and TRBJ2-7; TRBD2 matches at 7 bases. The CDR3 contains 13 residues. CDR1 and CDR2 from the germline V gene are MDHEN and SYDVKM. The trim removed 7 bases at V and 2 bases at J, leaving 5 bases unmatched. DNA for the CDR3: TGTGCCAGCAAGGGCGGGGGTGCCTACGAGCAGTACTTC. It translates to CASKGGGAYEQYF.

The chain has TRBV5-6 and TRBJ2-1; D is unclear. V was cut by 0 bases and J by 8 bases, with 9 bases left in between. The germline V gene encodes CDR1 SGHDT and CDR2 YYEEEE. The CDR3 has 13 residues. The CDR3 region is CASSLEMLDEQFF. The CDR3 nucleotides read TGTGCCAGCAGCTTGGAGATGCTCGATGAGCAGTTCTTC. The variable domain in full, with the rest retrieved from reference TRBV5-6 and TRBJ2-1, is DAGVTQSPTHLIKTRGQQVTLRCSPKSGHDTVSWYQQALGQGPQFIFQYYEEEERQRGNFPDRFSGHQFPNYSSELNVNALLLGDSALYLCASSLEMLDEQFFGPGTRLTVL.

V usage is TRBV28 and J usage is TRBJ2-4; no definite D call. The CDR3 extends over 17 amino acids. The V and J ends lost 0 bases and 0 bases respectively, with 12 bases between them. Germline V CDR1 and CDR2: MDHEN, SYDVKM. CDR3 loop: CASSLWGDPVAKNIQYF. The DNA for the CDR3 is TGTGCCAGCAGTTTATGGGGCGACCCGGTAGCCAAAAACATTCAGTACTTC.

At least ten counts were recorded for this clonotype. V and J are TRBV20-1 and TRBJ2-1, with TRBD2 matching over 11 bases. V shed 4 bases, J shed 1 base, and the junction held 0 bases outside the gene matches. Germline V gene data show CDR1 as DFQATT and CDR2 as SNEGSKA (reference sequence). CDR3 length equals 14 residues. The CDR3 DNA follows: TGCAGTGCTACTAGCGGGAGGTCCTACAATGAGCAGTTCTTC. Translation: CSATSGRSYNEQFF.

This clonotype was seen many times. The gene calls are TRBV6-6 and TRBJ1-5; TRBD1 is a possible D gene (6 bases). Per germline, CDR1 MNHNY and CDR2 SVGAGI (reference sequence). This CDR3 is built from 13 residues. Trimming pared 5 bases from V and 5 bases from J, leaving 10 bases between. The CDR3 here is CASSVDRYQPQHF. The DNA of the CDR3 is TGTGCCAGCAGTGTGGACAGATATCAGCCCCAGCATTTT.

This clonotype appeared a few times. The CDR3 is CASLEGLAGVETQYF. CDR3 DNA sequence: TGTGCCAGTCTCGAGGGACTAGCGGGAGTGGAGACCCAGTACTTC. The V gene is TRBV25-1, the J gene TRBJ2-5; TRBD2 matches 14 bases. This CDR3 region has 15 residues. Germline CDR1 MGHDK, CDR2 SYGVNS. V was pared by 9 bases and J by 5 bases, with 8 bases of the junction left unmatched.